These 25 T cell receptor beta chains came from one sample sequenced in a study of cytomegalovirus exposure and HLA in healthy donors (dated by TCRdb to between 2016 and 2019). The protocol used for the library was the immunoSEQ multiplex PCR assay. TCRdb limited this immuneACCESS table to in-frame rearrangements with V and J called. A share of clones is missing; checked studies link under half to unresolved V genes, and the rest is unexplained. Within this sample are about 160,000 clones, with roughly nine tenths of them counted one time only. The ten largest make up 5.7% of the sample. Sequences were obtained from PBMCs. These receptors were collected from a woman in her 30s in good health and CMV-seronegative.

The rearrangement joins TRBV4-3 to TRBJ1-5; D is possibly TRBD1 (6 bases). From germline, CDR1 is LGHNA and CDR2 YSLEER. Trimming stripped 0 bases from V and 6 bases from J, with 12 bases between. The CDR3 length is 15 residues. CDR3 DNA sequence: TGCGCCAGCAGCCAAGACCGCTTCAGGGGTCAGCCCCAGCATTTT. This sequence encodes CASSQDRFRGQPQHF.

This clone was picked up a small number of times. CDR3 DNA: TGTGCCACCCGACAGGGAAGCTACGAGCAGTACTTC. This codes for CATRQGSYEQYF. V and J are TRBV6-1 and TRBJ2-7; 7 nucleotides align to TRBD1. There are 12 residues in the CDR3. Germline CDR1 MNHNS, CDR2 SASEGT. Trimming removed 10 bases from V and 3 bases from J; junction bases left unmatched: 6.

The chain couples TRBV5-1 to TRBJ2-2; 13 nucleotides match TRBD2. This CDR3 is built from 18 residues. V was clipped by 3 bases and J by 4 bases; unmatched bases: 9. The germline V gene has CDR1 SGHRS and CDR2 YFSETQ. In DNA, the CDR3 is TGCGCCAGCAGCTCCACTAGCGGGAGGGCCTATAGCACCGGGGAGCTGTTTTTT. Translated: CASSSTSGRAYSTGELFF.

CDR3 nucleotide sequence: TGTGCCAGCAGTGGTTCTGGCCAGCTCCTACCTGGAAACACCATATATTTT. It codes for CASSGSGQLLPGNTIYF. The chain carries TRBV28 and TRBJ1-3; D is unclear. Looked up from germline, CDR1 is MDHEN and CDR2 is SYDVKM. Trimming removed 5 bases at V and 2 bases at J, with 19 bases between. This CDR3 has 17 residues. Based on the CDR3 plus reference TRBV28 and TRBJ1-3, the full variable domain is DVKVTQSSRYLVKRTGEKVFLECVQDMDHENMFWYRQDPGLGLRLIYFSYDVKMKEKGDIPEGYSVSREKKERFSLILESASTNQTSMYLCASSGSGQLLPGNTIYFGEGSWLTVV.

The chain combines TRBV2 with TRBJ1-6, with no clear D. The CDR3 runs to 16 residues. Trimming took 6 bases from V and 5 from J, leaving 17 bases between them. CDR1 SNHLY and CDR2 FYNNEI come from the germline V gene. In nucleotides, the CDR3 is TGTGCCAGCAGCTCCCCCGGGCGGCAGGATAATTCACCCCTCCACTTT. Translating gives CASSSPGRQDNSPLHF.

The chain couples TRBV6-1 to TRBJ2-5; perhaps TRBD2 as D (6 bases). The CDR3 runs to 14 residues. Germline lookup yields CDR1 MNHNS and CDR2 SASEGT. Trimming removed 6 bases at V and 5 bases at J, with 16 bases between. CDR3 nucleotides: TGTGCCAGCAGGGTACGTGGCGGAGGGGAGACCCAGTACTTC. The encoded protein is CASRVRGGGETQYF.

This clone was counted a few times. The CDR3 DNA reads as TGTGCCAGCAGTTGGGACAGCACCTACGAGCAGTACTTC. It codes for CASSWDSTYEQYF. The chain couples TRBV27 to TRBJ2-7; TRBD1 matches at 7 bases. The J segment lost 2 bases and the V segment lost 4 bases, leaving 2 bases of the junction unmatched. The CDR3 has 13 amino acids. Germline CDR1 MNHEY, CDR2 SMNVEV (reference sequence).

The chain joins TRBV2 to TRBJ2-3; D might be TRBD2 (6 bases). The germline V and J ends were trimmed by 8 bases and 4 bases, with 7 bases remaining between them. CDR3 length equals 11 residues. CDR1 is SNHLY, CDR2 FYNNEI, per germline. In DNA form, the CDR3 reads TGTGCCAGCGGAGGGCCAGATACGCAGTATTTT. Its protein product is CASGGPDTQYF.

This clone occurred once. The chain links TRBV7-2 to TRBJ2-7; 7 bases map to TRBD1. This CDR3 comprises 15 residues. The germline V gene has CDR1 SGHTA and CDR2 FQGNSA. The V and J ends lost 5 bases and 3 bases, in that order; junction bases with no gene match: 10. CDR3 loop: CASSIFRGLGYEQYF. The CDR3 DNA reads TGTGCCAGCAGCATCTTCAGGGGGTTGGGCTACGAGCAGTACTTC.

The chain recombines TRBV2 with TRBJ2-1; TRBD1 aligns across 9 bases. This CDR3 region has 14 residues. Germline assignment: CDR1 SNHLY and CDR2 FYNNEI. V was clipped by 5 bases and J by 7 bases; unmatched bases: 6. The CDR3 region is CASSQGQGWNEQFF. CDR3 bases: TGTGCCAGCAGTCAGGGACAGGGATGGAATGAGCAGTTCTTC.

As for this clone: Because the CDR3's place on the DNA is in doubt, the DNA is left out and the CDR3 is given as listed by TCRdb. This sequence joins TRBV7-2 and TRBJ1-3. The CDR3 is 16 residues long, ends included. CDR1 SGHTA and CDR2 FQGNSA come from the germline V gene. The CDR3 is CASSLFGAGGPNTIYF.

The genes are TRBV18 and TRBJ2-2; the D is unclear. The CDR3 has 15 residues. Germline V gene lookup returns CDR1 KGHSH and CDR2 LQKENI. V shed 4 bases and J shed 3 bases, with 12 bases lying between them. Here the CDR3 DNA reads TGTGCCAGCTCACTGGGAAGTGGCTACACCGGGGAGCTGTTTTTT. Its translation is CASSLGSGYTGELFF.

The V gene is TRBV28, the J gene TRBJ2-7, with TRBD1 identical over 11 bases. CDR1 is MDHEN and CDR2 is SYDVKM in the germline V gene. The length of the CDR3 is 14 residues. The trim removed 7 bases at V and 2 bases at J, leaving 4 bases unmatched. This CDR3 is CASTWGQGAYEQYF. The DNA for the CDR3 is TGTGCCAGCACCTGGGGACAGGGGGCCTACGAGCAGTACTTC.

The chain uses TRBV27 and TRBJ2-4, with D maybe TRBD2 (6 bases). The CDR3 length is 14 residues. Germline CDR1 is MNHEY and CDR2 is SMNVEV (reference sequence). Trimming took off 1 base at V and 5 bases at J, with 9 bases between the two ends. This chain's CDR3 is CASSLWGEENIQYF. CDR3 in DNA: TGTGCCAGCAGTTTATGGGGGGAGGAAAACATTCAGTACTTC.

This rearrangement joins TRBV7-3 to TRBJ2-2; D is uncertain. Germline V gene lookup returns CDR1 SGHTA and CDR2 FQGTGA. The CDR3 has 14 residues. Trimming shortened V by 5 bases and J by 7 bases, and 14 bases separated the two germline ends. The CDR3 DNA sequence: TGTGCCAGCAGCCCATTCGGTCCAGGCGGGGAGCTGTTTTTT. Its translation is CASSPFGPGGELFF.

The chain recombines TRBV4-1 with TRBJ1-5; TRBD1 might be the D (5 bases). Per the germline V gene, CDR1 is MGHRA and CDR2 is YSYEKL. The V gene lost 4 bases and the J gene lost 4 bases, with 8 bases spanning the gap. The CDR3 sequence is 13 residues long. Here the CDR3 DNA reads TGCGCCAGCAGCCCCGGACAAAATCAGCCCCAGCATTTT. It encodes CASSPGQNQPQHF.

The chain joins TRBV30 to TRBJ1-2; 7 bases map to TRBD1. This CDR3 region has 14 residues. Trimming cost V 3 bases and J 2 bases; bases outside gene matches: 6. Germline-derived CDR1 and CDR2 are GTSNPN and SVGIG (reference sequence). This CDR3 is CAWSVGDSNYGYTF. The CDR3 coding sequence is TGTGCCTGGAGCGTCGGGGACAGCAACTATGGCTACACCTTC.

The CDR3 region is CASSIHSGHNYGYTF. The DNA of the CDR3 is TGTGCCAGCAGTATCCACTCGGGACACAACTATGGCTACACCTTC. The chain links TRBV6-5 to TRBJ1-2; weak D call: TRBD1 (6 bases). The CDR3 has 15 amino acids. Germline V lookup: CDR1 MNHEY, CDR2 SVGAGI. Between the trimmed V and J ends, which lost 5 bases and 2 bases, there was a span of 15 bases.

The chain recombines TRBV6-5 with TRBJ1-3; D gene uncertain. V lost 0 bases and J lost 0, with 9 bases in between. Germline V gene data show CDR1 as MNHEY and CDR2 as SVGAGI. This CDR3 has 16 residues. The chain's CDR3 is CASSYSAAHSGNTIYF. The CDR3 coding sequence is TGTGCCAGCAGTTACTCAGCCGCGCACTCTGGAAACACCATATATTTT.

CDR3 coding DNA: TGTGCCAGCAGCGTCGGGCGGCCGAGTAATGAAAAACTGTTTTTT. Translation gives CASSVGRPSNEKLFF. V usage is TRBV9 and J usage is TRBJ1-4; no clear D. Trimming took off 2 bases at V and 4 bases at J, with 12 bases between the two ends. Germline V CDR1 and CDR2: SGDLS, YYNGEE. The CDR3 is made up of 15 amino acids.

The sample holds one count of this clone. The V gene is TRBV11-2, the J gene TRBJ1-3; no definite D call. The germline V gene has CDR1 SGHAT and CDR2 FQNNGV. The CDR3 totals 15 residues. V lost 6 bases and J 4 bases, leaving 16 bases between the germline ends. The CDR3 DNA reads as TGTGCCAGCAGGTCTCGAATTTTGTTCGGAAACACCATATATTTT. It codes for CASRSRILFGNTIYF.

The rearrangement joins TRBV9 to TRBJ1-2, with 8 bases fitting TRBD1. J gave up 5 bases and V 5 bases, and 11 bases lay outside the gene matches. CDR1 and CDR2 (germline): SGDLS, YYNGEE. This CDR3 comprises 15 residues. CDR3 amino acids: CASSAYRGGEYGYTF. The CDR3 DNA sequence: TGTGCCAGCAGTGCGTACAGGGGGGGAGAATATGGCTACACCTTC.

This sequence joins TRBV27 and TRBJ2-5; 10 nucleotides agree with TRBD1. This CDR3 contains 15 residues. Per germline, CDR1 MNHEY and CDR2 SMNVEV (reference sequence). V was clipped by 2 bases and J by 4 bases; unmatched bases: 4. The CDR3 reads CASSLGGQGSETQYF. In nucleotides, the CDR3 is TGTGCCAGCAGTTTAGGGGGACAGGGGTCAGAGACCCAGTACTTC.

The chain is built from TRBV7-8 and TRBJ1-1; possible D gene TRBD1, 6 bases. V shed 1 base and J shed 1 base, with 10 bases lying between them. The CDR3 loop spans 15 amino acids. In germline, CDR1 is SGHVS, CDR2 FQNEAQ. The CDR3 region is CASSLVAQGNTEAFF. The CDR3 DNA reads TGTGCCAGCAGCTTAGTCGCACAGGGGAACACTGAAGCTTTCTTT.

This rearrangement joins TRBV4-2 to TRBJ2-3; D may be TRBD1 or TRBD2 (5 bases each). The germline CDR1 and CDR2 sequences are LGHNA and YNFKEQ. The CDR3 has 16 residues. V lost 0 bases and J lost 4, with 14 bases in between. The CDR3 DNA reads TGTGCCAGCAGCCAAGATAGGGACGGGGCTGCAGATACGCAGTATTTT. Protein product: CASSQDRDGAADTQYF.